The 11 T cell receptor beta chains listed next were all sequenced from one sample in a study of T cell responses to AZD1222 COVID-19 vaccine. Only in-frame clones appear in the TCRdb table, and some are missing; sequencing was by immunoSEQ multiplex PCR. The sample holds roughly 150,000 clones, around 90% seen once. The input for sequencing was peripheral blood, taken on day 0 of AZD1222 vaccination. These receptors were taken from an adult in good health.

The rearrangement uses TRBV19 and TRBJ1-2; D is undetermined. The CDR3 is 12 amino acids. Germline V gives CDR1 LNHDA, CDR2 SQIVND (reference sequence). The V end lost 7 bases, the J end lost 7 bases, and 13 bases lay between the germline ends. The CDR3 loop is CASTPLICGYTF. The CDR3 bases are TGTGCCAGTACCCCGCTAATTTGTGGCTACACCTTC.

This clone is a singleton in its sample. The rearrangement links TRBV6-5 to TRBJ1-5, with D hard to call. The germline V gene encodes CDR1 MNHEY and CDR2 SVGAGI. Trimming took 8 bases from V and 7 from J, leaving 6 bases between them. CDR3 length equals 10 residues. As DNA, the CDR3 is TGTGCCAGCGGAAGGCAGCCCCAGCATTTT. It codes for CASGRQPQHF.

CDR3 nucleotide sequence: TGTGCCAGTAGTTCCTCGGGTGGAGCGCTCTACGAGCAGTACTTC. It codes for CASSSSGGALYEQYF. V usage is TRBV19 and J usage is TRBJ2-7; no clear D. CDR3 size: 15 residues. V lost 5 bases and J lost 3, with 17 bases in between. Germline assignment: CDR1 LNHDA and CDR2 SQIVND (reference sequence).

The rearrangement links TRBV7-9 to TRBJ2-7, with D tentatively TRBD2 (6 bases). The germline V and J ends were trimmed by 6 bases and 0 bases, with 15 bases remaining between them. Germline V gives CDR1 SEHNR, CDR2 FQNEAQ (reference sequence). The CDR3 totals 15 residues. This chain's CDR3 is CASRLTSASSYEQYF. The CDR3 DNA is TGTGCCAGCAGGTTGACTAGTGCTAGCTCCTACGAGCAGTACTTC.

V is TRBV25-1 and J is TRBJ1-2, with D possibly being TRBD1 (6 bases). Trimming shortened V by 9 bases and J by 8 bases, and 19 bases separated the two germline ends. The V gene's germline CDR1 is MGHDK and CDR2 SYGVNS. The length of the CDR3 is 13 residues. CDR3 DNA sequence: TGTGCCAGTTCCGGGACAAAACGTTCCGGCTACACCTTC. Translation gives CASSGTKRSGYTF.

The gene calls are TRBV6-2 or TRBV6-3 and TRBJ1-1; D might be TRBD1 (5 bases). The CDR3 contains 15 residues. Looked up from germline, CDR1 is MNHEY and CDR2 is SVGEGT. Trimming removed 2 bases from V and 1 base from J, with 11 bases in between. The CDR3 here is CASSYPTAKNTEAFF. CDR3 coding DNA: TGTGCCAGCAGTTACCCGACAGCGAAGAACACTGAAGCTTTCTTT.

Only one count was recorded for this clone. This chain joins TRBV28 and TRBJ2-1; 8 nucleotides match TRBD2. The CDR3 is 15 residues long. Trimming removed 8 bases from V and 5 bases from J; junction bases left unmatched: 11. Germline assignment: CDR1 MDHEN and CDR2 SYDVKM. CDR3 in amino acids: CASGPAGGNNNEQFF. As DNA, the CDR3 is TGTGCCAGCGGCCCCGCGGGGGGCAACAACAATGAGCAGTTCTTC.

The chain is built from TRBV19 and TRBJ1-2; D gene uncertain. V dropped 3 bases and J dropped 5 bases, with 13 bases sitting between them. This CDR3 has 14 residues. Germline V gives CDR1 LNHDA, CDR2 SQIVND (reference sequence). The CDR3 bases are TGTGCCAGTAGTATGGGCAGACTCCTATATGGCTACACCTTC. Protein product: CASSMGRLLYGYTF.

The chain has TRBV19 and TRBJ2-3; D not resolved. V gave up 1 base and J gave up 3 bases, with 11 bases separating them. The CDR3 loop spans 15 amino acids. From germline, CDR1 is LNHDA and CDR2 SQIVND (reference sequence). In DNA form, the CDR3 reads TGTGCCAGTAGTATAGTCCTAGGACGAACAGATACGCAGTATTTT. This encodes CASSIVLGRTDTQYF.

The rearrangement uses TRBV2 and TRBJ1-4, with 7 positions matching TRBD1. Germline CDR1 reads SNHLY; CDR2 reads FYNNEI. The CDR3 spans 16 residues. Trimming took 6 bases from V and 6 from J; bases not matched to a gene: 13. For the CDR3, the DNA is TGTGCCAGCAGCCAACCTCCGGGACAGATTTATGAAAAACTGTTTTTT. Amino acids: CASSQPPGQIYEKLFF. Full variable domain (outside the CDR3, taken from reference TRBV2 and TRBJ1-4): EPEVTQTPSHQVTQMGQEVILRCVPISNHLYFYWYRQILGQKVEFLVSFYNNEISEKSEIFDDQFSVERPDGSNFTLKIRSTKLEDSAMYFCASSQPPGQIYEKLFFGSGTQLSVL.

The rearrangement links TRBV7-2 to TRBJ2-7; a possible D gene is TRBD1 (5 bases). Looked up from germline, CDR1 is SGHTA and CDR2 is FQGNSA. Trimming removed 3 bases at V and 6 bases at J, with 9 bases between. The CDR3 is 12 amino acids. The CDR3 sequence: CASSFIQGEQYF. CDR3 nucleotides: TGTGCCAGCAGCTTCATCCAGGGCGAGCAGTACTTC. The whole variable domain, filled in from reference TRBV7-2 and TRBJ2-7, reads GAGVSQSPSNKVTEKGKDVELRCDPISGHTALYWYRQSLGQGLEFLIYFQGNSAPDKSGLPSDRFSAERTGGSVSTLTIQRTQQEDSAVYLCASSFIQGEQYFGPGTRLTVT.